The 18 T cell receptor beta chains below all came from one sample that was sequenced in a study of cytomegalovirus exposure and HLA in healthy donors. PCR was performed using 60 Vbeta and 13 Jbeta primers. Sequencing used immunoSEQ multiplex PCR; TCRdb keeps in-frame clones, though not all of them. Seen here are 100,000 to 120,000 clones, over 70% observed once, and the top ten hold about 5.3%. The sample comprised PBMCs. The source is a male donor in good health and CMV-seronegative.

This chain uses TRBV14 with TRBJ2-2; 9 positions match TRBD2. Germline CDR1 and CDR2: SGHDN and FVKESK. J lost 1 base, V lost 0 bases, and 6 bases had no gene match. CDR3 length: 18 amino acids. The CDR3 coding sequence is TGTGCCAGCAGCCAAGAGCGGGAGGGCTTCTGGAACACCGGGGAGCTGTTTTTT. Translation gives CASSQEREGFWNTGELFF.

This chain joins TRBV27 and TRBJ1-5, with TRBD1 matching over 10 bases. V trimming: 5 bases; J trimming: 5 bases; junction bases outside the gene matches: 9. Germline V gene lookup returns CDR1 MNHEY and CDR2 SMNVEV (reference sequence). This CDR3 has 16 amino acids. CDR3 amino acids: CASSPRTGGSYQPQHF. Written as DNA, the CDR3 is TGTGCCAGCAGTCCGAGGACAGGGGGGTCCTATCAGCCCCAGCATTTT.

The chain carries TRBV19 and TRBJ2-5, with 7 bases aligning to TRBD1. The CDR3 covers 14 residues. Trimming removed 1 base from V and 5 bases from J; junction bases left unmatched: 4. Looked up from germline, CDR1 is LNHDA and CDR2 is SQIVND (reference sequence). CDR3 sequence: CASSIGTGWETQYF. In DNA, the CDR3 is TGTGCCAGTAGTATAGGGACAGGCTGGGAGACCCAGTACTTC.

The genes are TRBV21-1 and TRBJ2-7; the DNA was not used to check the table's D call, TRBD1. TRBV21-1 has pseudogene status. The CDR3 covers 15 residues. DNA for the CDR3: TGTGCCAGCAGCGACAGAGGCGGAAGCTCCTACGAGCAGTACTTC. This translates into CASSDRGGSSYEQYF.

V is TRBV18 and J is TRBJ2-7, with 8 nucleotides matching TRBD2. V shed 4 bases and J 0 bases; nucleotides not matched to a gene: 5. This CDR3 has 15 amino acids. Germline V gives CDR1 KGHSH, CDR2 LQKENI. Written as DNA, the CDR3 is TGTGCCAGCTCACAAGGGAGCGGGAGCTCCTACGAGCAGTACTTC. It yields the protein CASSQGSGSSYEQYF.

The chain is built from TRBV11-1 and TRBJ1-1; D gene ambiguous. CDR3 size: 13 residues. Trimming pared 3 bases from V and 4 bases from J, leaving 9 bases between. Germline CDR1 and CDR2: SGHAT and FQDESV (reference sequence). DNA for the CDR3: TGTGCCAGCAGCTTCGGGATGACCACTGAAGCTTTCTTT. Translation: CASSFGMTTEAFF.

This clone turned up a few times. J is TRBJ2-2 and V is TRBV27; D is uncertain. Germline loops: CDR1 MNHEY, CDR2 SMNVEV (reference sequence). This CDR3 contains 13 residues. The V and J ends lost 3 bases and 4 bases respectively, with 6 bases between them. CDR3: CASSFGRTGELFF. Written as DNA, the CDR3 is TGTGCCAGCAGTTTTGGGCGCACCGGGGAGCTGTTTTTT.

This clone has only one observation. The chain uses TRBV7-2 and TRBJ2-1; D possibly corresponds to TRBD2 (6 bases). V gave up 1 base and J gave up 4 bases, with 11 bases separating them. This CDR3 is 15 amino acids long. CDR1 and CDR2 (germline): SGHTA, FQGNSA. CDR3 sequence: CASSLGGTVYNEQFF. The CDR3 DNA follows: TGTGCCAGCAGCTTAGGAGGGACTGTGTACAATGAGCAGTTCTTC. The full variable domain, completed using reference TRBV7-2 and TRBJ2-1, is GAGVSQSPSNKVTEKGKDVELRCDPISGHTALYWYRQSLGQGLEFLIYFQGNSAPDKSGLPSDRFSAERTGGSVSTLTIQRTQQEDSAVYLCASSLGGTVYNEQFFGPGTRLTVL.

In this sample, this clone turned up once. This rearrangement joins TRBV7-9 to TRBJ1-4; D is possibly TRBD1 (5 bases). V was shortened by 8 bases and J by 10 bases, with 26 bases between the two germline ends. Germline loops: CDR1 SEHNR, CDR2 FQNEAQ (reference sequence). The CDR3 sequence is 16 residues long. The chain's CDR3 is CASHSGVPGGEGKLFF. CDR3 coding DNA: TGTGCCAGCCACTCGGGGGTCCCTGGGGGGGAAGGAAAACTGTTTTTT.

This chain links TRBV5-1 with TRBJ2-5; the match to TRBD2 covers 9 bases. The germline gives CDR1 SGHRS, CDR2 YFSETQ. This CDR3 has 13 amino acids. Trimming at V came to 4 bases and at J to 3 bases, leaving 1 base not matched to a gene. The CDR3, as DNA: TGCGCCAGCAGCGGCGGGGGGGAAGAGACCCAGTACTTC. This encodes CASSGGGEETQYF.

The rearrangement uses TRBV6-1 and TRBJ1-1; D is possibly TRBD1 (6 bases). The germline V and J ends were trimmed by 6 bases and 4 bases, with 15 bases remaining between them. CDR3 length: 14 amino acids. The germline gives CDR1 MNHNS, CDR2 SASEGT. CDR3 in amino acids: CASRIQGPSTEAFF. DNA for the CDR3: TGTGCCAGCAGAATACAGGGACCGTCCACTGAAGCTTTCTTT.

This chain connects TRBV7-8 to TRBJ2-7, with TRBD1 as a possible D gene (5 bases). This CDR3 spans 15 amino acids. V lost 1 base and J 2 bases, leaving 12 bases between the germline ends. Germline V gene data show CDR1 as SGHVS and CDR2 as FQNEAQ. The CDR3 DNA is TGTGCCAGCAGCTTAGGTGGACACGGAACCTACGAGCAGTACTTC. Amino acids: CASSLGGHGTYEQYF.

The chain couples TRBV18 to TRBJ2-3; D uncertain. The CDR3 has 14 residues. The germline V gene encodes CDR1 KGHSH and CDR2 LQKENI. Trimming took 2 bases from V and 4 from J, leaving 10 bases between them. CDR3 sequence reads: CASSPTADADTQYF. CDR3 nucleotide sequence: TGTGCCAGCTCACCAACTGCTGATGCAGATACGCAGTATTTT.

CDR3 region: CASSPPGNPRFYEQYF. The DNA for the CDR3 is TGTGCCAGCAGTCCACCCGGGAACCCCAGATTCTACGAGCAGTACTTC. V usage is TRBV27 and J usage is TRBJ2-7, with D perhaps matching TRBD2 (5 bases). CDR3 length equals 16 residues. Germline V CDR1 and CDR2: MNHEY, SMNVEV (reference sequence). V shed 5 bases and J shed 3 bases, with 20 bases lying between them.

This rearrangement joins TRBV30 to TRBJ2-7; D call uncertain. V was pared by 4 bases and J by 5 bases, with 15 bases between. This CDR3 has 13 residues. CDR1 GTSNPN and CDR2 SVGIG come from the germline V gene (reference sequence). CDR3 DNA sequence: TGTGCCTGGAATGAGTTTAATGAGAACGAGCAGTACTTC. Translating it yields CAWNEFNENEQYF.

This clone has just one count. At one of its ends the junction is not consistent with the germline gene, which may arise from a read error. CDR3 protein: CASSSQGAWGEKPFF. Here the CDR3 DNA reads TGTGCCAGCAGCTCACAGGGCGCCTGGGGTGAAAAACCGTTTTTT. This chain uses TRBV11-2 with TRBJ1-4; possibly TRBD1 for D (6 bases). CDR1 and CDR2 (germline): SGHAT, FQNNGV. This CDR3 has 15 residues.

The chain has TRBV19 and TRBJ2-1; D might be TRBD2 (5 bases). The V gene lost 4 bases and the J gene lost 0 bases, with 25 bases spanning the gap. The CDR3 is 20 amino acids. The germline V gene has CDR1 LNHDA and CDR2 SQIVND (reference sequence). CDR3 DNA sequence: TGTGCCAGTAGTAGCGGACTCCTTGGCCCAGCTTTAAGCTCCTACAATGAGCAGTTCTTC. This codes for CASSSGLLGPALSSYNEQFF.

For the CDR3, the DNA is TGCGCCAGCAGCCCTCGGGGGGGGAGCACAGATACGCAGTATTTT. Amino acid sequence: CASSPRGGSTDTQYF. The chain carries TRBV5-1 and TRBJ2-3; 8 bases agree with TRBD2. CDR3 length equals 15 residues. Germline V gives CDR1 SGHRS, CDR2 YFSETQ. Losses at the gene ends were 4 bases for V and 0 bases for J; bases not matched to a gene: 4. Combining the CDR3 with reference TRBV5-1 and TRBJ2-3 gives the whole variable domain KAGVTQTPRYLIKTRGQQVTLSCSPISGHRSVSWYQQTPGQGLQFLFEYFSETQRNKGNFPGRFSGRQFSNSRSEMNVSTLELGDSALYLCASSPRGGSTDTQYFGPGTRLTVL.